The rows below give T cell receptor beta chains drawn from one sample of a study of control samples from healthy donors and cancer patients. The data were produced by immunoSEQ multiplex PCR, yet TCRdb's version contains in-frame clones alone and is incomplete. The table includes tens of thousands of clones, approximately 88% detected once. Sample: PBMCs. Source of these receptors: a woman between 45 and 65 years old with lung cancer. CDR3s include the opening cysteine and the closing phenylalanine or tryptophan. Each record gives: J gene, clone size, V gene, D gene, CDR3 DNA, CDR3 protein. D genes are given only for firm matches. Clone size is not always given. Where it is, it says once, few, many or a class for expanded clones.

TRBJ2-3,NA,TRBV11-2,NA,TGTGCCAGCAGCTTAGGGGGGGTCAAAGATACGCAGTATTTT,CASSLGGVKDTQYF
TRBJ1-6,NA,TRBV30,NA,TGTGCCTGGAATACAGGGCGGCCACCCCTCCACTTT,CAWNTGRPPLHF
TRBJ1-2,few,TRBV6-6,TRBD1,TGTGCCAGCAGATTGGGACAGGACTACTATGGCTACACCTTC,CASRLGQDYYGYTF
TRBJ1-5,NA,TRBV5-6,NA,TGTGCCGGCAGCTTGGCCATGGGGGGGCCCCAGCATTTT,CAGSLAMGGPQHF
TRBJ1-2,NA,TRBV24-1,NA,TGTGCCACCAGTGACCCGGACAGACGTGGCTACACCTTC,CATSDPDRRGYTF
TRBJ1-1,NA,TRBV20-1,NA,TGCAGTGCTGGGGAGAGCACTGAAGCTTTCTTT,CSAGESTEAFF
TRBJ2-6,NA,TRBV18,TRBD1,TGTGCCAGCTCACCTACAGGGGCCGGGGCCAACGTCCTGACTTTC,CASSPTGAGANVLTF
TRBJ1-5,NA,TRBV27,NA,TGTGCCAGCAGTTCGGGCCTGATTGGCAATCAGCCCCAGCATTTT,CASSSGLIGNQPQHF
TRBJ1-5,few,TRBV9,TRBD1,TGTGCCAGCAGCGTAGACCCCTCTGGTACAGGGGGGCCCCAGCATTTT,CASSVDPSGTGGPQHF
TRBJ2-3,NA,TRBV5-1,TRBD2,TGCGCCAGCGCAGCGGGGCCTACAGATACGCAGTATTTT,CASAAGPTDTQYF
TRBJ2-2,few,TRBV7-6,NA,TGTGCCAGCAGCTTTTCTGAGGGGATAGGCACCGGGGAGCTGTTTTTT,CASSFSEGIGTGELFF
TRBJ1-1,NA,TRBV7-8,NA,TGTGCCAGCAGCAAAACAGGGATTCTTGAAGCTTTCTTT,CASSKTGILEAFF
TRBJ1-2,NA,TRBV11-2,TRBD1,TGTGCCAGCAGCGATACAGGGGCGGATGGCTACACCTTC,CASSDTGADGYTF
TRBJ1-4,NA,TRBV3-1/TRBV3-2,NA,TGTGCCAGCAGCCAAGTAGGCGGGTCCAGGACGGTGAAAGAACTGTTTTTT,CASSQVGGSRTVKELFF
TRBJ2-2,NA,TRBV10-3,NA,TGTGCCATCAAAGGGGACATTAACACCGGGGAGCTGTTTTTT,CAIKGDINTGELFF
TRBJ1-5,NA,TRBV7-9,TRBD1,TGTGCCAGCAGATACGTAGGGACAGGGGGCAATCAGCCCCAGCATTTT,CASRYVGTGGNQPQHF
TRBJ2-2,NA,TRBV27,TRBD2,TGTGCCAGCAGTCTCATTAGCGGGACGAACACCGGGGAGCTGTTTTTT,CASSLISGTNTGELFF
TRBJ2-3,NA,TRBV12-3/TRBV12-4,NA,TGTGCCAGCAGTCTTAGCACAGATACGCAGTATTTT,CASSLSTDTQYF
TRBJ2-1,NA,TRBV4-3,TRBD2,TGCGCCAGCAGCCTAGGACTAGCGCCCTACAATGAGCAGTTCTTC,CASSLGLAPYNEQFF
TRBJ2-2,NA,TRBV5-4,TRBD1,TGTGCCAGCAGCCCAACAGGGGCGGCAACCGGGGAGCTGTTTTTT,CASSPTGAATGELFF
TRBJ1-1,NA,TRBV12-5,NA,TGTGCCAGTGGTCCGGGTGGGACTGAAGCTTTCTTT,CASGPGGTEAFF
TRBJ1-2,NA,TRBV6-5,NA,TGTGCCAGCAGTTACTCGTGGGAGAAATGGAACTATGGCTACACCTTC,CASSYSWEKWNYGYTF